Shown below are 25 T cell receptor beta chains from a single sample sequenced in a study of shared clonotypes between healthy human individuals. TCRdb's table, derived via immunoSEQ multiplex PCR, lists solely in-frame clones and lacks some. The sample carries approximately 640,000 clones, approximately 75% recorded once. The source material was memory CD4+ T cells sorted from blood. Stated subset: CD45RA-negative fraction. The receptors were gathered from a woman in her twenties or thirties in good health.

The CDR3 DNA follows: TGCGCCAGCAGCTTACGGGGGGACCATGGCTACACCTTC. Amino acid sequence: CASSLRGDHGYTF. The chain carries TRBV5-1 and TRBJ1-2; D is perhaps TRBD1 (5 bases). CDR3 length: 13 residues. Looked up from germline, CDR1 is SGHRS and CDR2 is YFSETQ. V lost 2 bases and J 6 bases, leaving 11 bases between the germline ends.

The sample holds one count of this clone. The chain has TRBV6-4 and TRBJ2-1; 13 positions agree with TRBD2. Trimming took 9 bases from V and 7 from J; bases not matched to a gene: 6. This CDR3 comprises 14 residues. Germline CDR1 reads MRHNA; CDR2 reads SNTAGT. This chain's CDR3 is CASLLAGGYNEQFF. DNA for the CDR3: TGTGCCAGTTTACTAGCGGGAGGGTATAATGAGCAGTTCTTC.

This clone was found a few times. The chain's CDR3 is CASSLRGQVNQPQHF. CDR3 sequence (DNA): TGTGCCAGCAGTCTCCGCGGACAGGTCAATCAGCCCCAGCATTTT. The gene calls are TRBV28 and TRBJ1-5; 7 nucleotides align to TRBD1. The germline V gene has CDR1 MDHEN and CDR2 SYDVKM. V trimming: 5 bases; J trimming: 3 bases; junction bases outside the gene matches: 7. The CDR3 runs 15 residues.

This clone was detected only a few times. The chain recombines TRBV15 with TRBJ1-1; perhaps TRBD1 as D (6 bases). V was cut by 0 bases and J by 4 bases, with 18 bases left in between. The germline gives CDR1 LNHNV, CDR2 YYDKDF (reference sequence). This CDR3 comprises 17 residues. CDR3 in amino acids: CATSRDPEALGGTEAFF. The CDR3 DNA follows: TGTGCCACCAGCAGAGATCCGGAGGCATTAGGGGGCACTGAAGCTTTCTTT.

This clone showed up many times. The J gene is TRBJ1-3, the V gene TRBV30, with D possibly being TRBD1 (5 bases). From germline, CDR1 is GTSNPN and CDR2 SVGIG (reference sequence). V dropped 4 bases and J dropped 0 bases, with 16 bases sitting between them. The length of the CDR3 is 16 residues. CDR3 sequence (DNA): TGTGCCTGGATACCAATGGGGGGAAGCTCTGGAAACACCATATATTTT. Translated, it gives CAWIPMGGSSGNTIYF.

The V call is TRBV14, the J call TRBJ1-1; D not resolved. V dropped 4 bases and J dropped 6 bases, with 9 bases sitting between them. The CDR3 is 12 residues long. Germline-derived CDR1 and CDR2 are SGHDN and FVKESK. CDR3 protein: CASSRWSSEAFF. In nucleotides, the CDR3 is TGTGCCAGCAGCCGGTGGAGCTCTGAAGCTTTCTTT.

The CDR3 region has the DNA TGTGCCTGGAGTGCGGGGAATCAGCCCCAGCATTTT. It codes for CAWSAGNQPQHF. The chain joins TRBV30 to TRBJ1-5; D is uncertain. With 1 base removed from V and 4 bases from J, the gap between germline ends came to 5 bases. The CDR3 consists of 12 residues. The germline V gene has CDR1 GTSNPN and CDR2 SVGIG (reference sequence).

The chain links TRBV25-1 to TRBJ2-6; D possibly corresponds to TRBD1 (6 bases). CDR1 MGHDK and CDR2 SYGVNS come from the germline V gene. The CDR3 consists of 15 residues. Trimming removed 2 bases at V and 4 bases at J, with 9 bases between. In DNA form, the CDR3 reads TGTGCCAGCAGTGAACAGGGGACCGGGGCCAACGTCCTGACTTTC. Residues: CASSEQGTGANVLTF.

The V gene is TRBV5-1, the J gene TRBJ2-3; D remains ambiguous. The CDR3 consists of 14 residues. The V gene's germline CDR1 is SGHRS and CDR2 YFSETQ. The V and J ends lost 4 bases and 0 bases respectively, with 9 bases between them. CDR3 protein: CASSLQSSTDTQYF. CDR3 nucleotide sequence: TGCGCCAGCAGCCTACAGTCTAGCACAGATACGCAGTATTTT.

The V call is TRBV6-5, the J call TRBJ1-1; no firm D call. Looked up from germline, CDR1 is MNHEY and CDR2 is SVGAGI. CDR3 length: 13 amino acids. The germline V and J ends were trimmed by 6 bases and 1 base, with 9 bases remaining between them. CDR3 DNA: TGTGCCAGCAGGGGAAATAGGAACACTGAAGCTTTCTTT. Its protein is CASRGNRNTEAFF.

The table lists this clone with a few counts. The chain uses TRBV5-1 and TRBJ2-5; D remains unclear. Germline CDR1 reads SGHRS; CDR2 reads YFSETQ. Trimming removed 5 bases from V and 2 bases from J, with 16 bases in between. CDR3 length equals 15 residues. The CDR3 reads CASRPQSLYQETQYF. DNA of the CDR3: TGCGCCAGCAGACCCCAGTCCCTATATCAAGAGACCCAGTACTTC.

The CDR3 region is CASSEGSFWRDEQYF. DNA for the CDR3: TGTGCCAGCAGTGAAGGCAGCTTTTGGCGGGACGAGCAGTACTTC. The chain links TRBV2 to TRBJ2-7; D possibly corresponds to TRBD2 (5 bases). From germline, CDR1 is SNHLY and CDR2 FYNNEI. The CDR3 sequence is 15 residues long. V was shortened by 1 base and J by 5 bases, with 15 bases between the two germline ends.

The J gene is TRBJ2-7, the V gene TRBV28; 7 bases line up with TRBD2. Germline V lookup: CDR1 MDHEN, CDR2 SYDVKM. The CDR3 runs 12 residues. The ends lost 5 bases at V and 4 bases at J; junction bases unmatched: 2. CDR3 region: CASSAGGYEQYF. CDR3 nucleotides: TGTGCCAGCAGTGCCGGGGGGTACGAGCAGTACTTC.

CDR3 DNA: TGTGCCAGCAGTTCGACAGGGGGGGCGAATCAGCCCCAGCATTTT. Its protein is CASSSTGGANQPQHF. The chain recombines TRBV28 with TRBJ1-5, with TRBD1 identical over 9 bases. This CDR3 contains 15 residues. CDR1 is MDHEN, CDR2 SYDVKM, per germline. Trimming at V came to 4 bases and at J to 4 bases, leaving 5 bases not matched to a gene.

This sequence joins TRBV28 and TRBJ1-3, with 10 nucleotides matching TRBD1. J gave up 1 base and V 7 bases, and 4 bases lay outside the gene matches. This CDR3 is 15 amino acids long. CDR1 and CDR2 from the germline V gene are MDHEN and SYDVKM. The chain's CDR3 is CASNRQGASGNTIYF. In DNA form, the CDR3 reads TGTGCCAGCAACCGACAGGGGGCTTCTGGAAACACCATATATTTT.

J is TRBJ2-3 and V is TRBV7-2; 7 bases are shared with TRBD1. J lost 3 bases, V lost 5 bases, and 8 bases had no gene match. Germline loops: CDR1 SGHTA, CDR2 FQGNSA. CDR3 size: 15 residues. CDR3 DNA: TGTGCCAGCAGCCCTCAGGGGGTACTAACAGATACGCAGTATTTT. This gives the protein CASSPQGVLTDTQYF.

This clone has a handful of counts. The chain recombines TRBV5-1 with TRBJ2-7; 13 nucleotides match TRBD2. With 4 bases clipped from V and 2 bases from J, the junction kept 9 bases outside the gene matches. Germline CDR1 reads SGHRS; CDR2 reads YFSETQ. This CDR3 comprises 17 residues. DNA of the CDR3: TGCGCCAGCAGCCCGGGGACTAGCGGGACGGCACCCTACGAGCAGTACTTC. This sequence encodes CASSPGTSGTAPYEQYF.

The chain employs TRBV6-1 and TRBJ2-2, with 10 bases fitting TRBD2. Germline-derived CDR1 and CDR2 are MNHNS and SASEGT. The trim removed 6 bases at V and 6 bases at J, leaving 4 bases unmatched. The CDR3 is made up of 14 amino acids. This CDR3 is CASRALAGAGELFF. DNA of the CDR3: TGTGCCAGCAGAGCCCTAGCGGGAGCCGGGGAGCTGTTTTTT.

The CDR3, as DNA: TGTGCCAGCAGCCTCTCTAGATTGAACACTGAAGCTTTCTTT. Protein product: CASSLSRLNTEAFF. This chain joins TRBV7-2 and TRBJ1-1; no reliable D call. V dropped 5 bases and J dropped 0 bases, with 10 bases sitting between them. Germline loops: CDR1 SGHTA, CDR2 FQGNSA. The length of the CDR3 is 14 residues. The variable domain in full, completed from reference TRBV7-2 and TRBJ1-1, reads GAGVSQSPSNKVTEKGKDVELRCDPISGHTALYWYRQSLGQGLEFLIYFQGNSAPDKSGLPSDRFSAERTGGSVSTLTIQRTQQEDSAVYLCASSLSRLNTEAFFGQGTRLTVV.

The CDR3, as DNA: TGTGCCAGCAGTTTAGTTCCGGCAGGGGCTGGCACAGATACGCAGTATTTT. Amino acid sequence: CASSLVPAGAGTDTQYF. This chain joins TRBV28 and TRBJ2-3; D is possibly TRBD1 (6 bases). Germline CDR1 MDHEN, CDR2 SYDVKM. CDR3 length: 17 amino acids. Trimming cost V 2 bases and J 1 base, with 16 bases left between them.

The genes are TRBV14 and TRBJ2-5, with 9 nucleotides matching TRBD1. Germline V gene sequence: CDR1 SGHDN, CDR2 FVKESK. The CDR3 is 16 amino acids. Unmatched junction bases numbered 10, after V lost 4 bases and J lost 4 bases. CDR3 amino acids: CASSPRTGVVGETQYF. DNA for the CDR3: TGTGCCAGCAGCCCACGGACAGGGGTCGTCGGAGAGACCCAGTACTTC.

The V and J genes are TRBV5-5 and TRBJ2-7; TRBD2 might be the D (6 bases). CDR3 length: 15 amino acids. Germline assignment: CDR1 SGHKS and CDR2 YYEKEE (reference sequence). V lost 4 bases and J lost 6, with 20 bases in between. The CDR3: CASSPGRNFSREQYF. The CDR3, as DNA: TGTGCCAGCAGCCCCGGGAGAAATTTCAGCCGCGAGCAGTACTTC.

This clone was recorded at least ten times. The chain employs TRBV5-3 and TRBJ2-1; weak D call: TRBD2 (5 bases). TRBV5-3 is designated an ORF whose function remains uncertain. The CDR3 has 9 residues. CDR3 protein: CRGYNEQFF. CDR3 nucleotides: TGTCGGGGCTACAATGAGCAGTTCTTC.

The J gene is TRBJ2-7, the V gene TRBV19; 7 bases match TRBD1. The CDR3 runs to 13 residues. CDR1 LNHDA and CDR2 SQIVND come from the germline V gene (reference sequence). J gave up 3 bases and V 6 bases, and 5 bases lay outside the gene matches. The CDR3 DNA sequence: TGTGCCAGTAGCCTTGACAGGGACTACGAGCAGTACTTC. The encoded protein is CASSLDRDYEQYF.

In its sample, this clone was seen many times. The rearrangement links TRBV18 to TRBJ1-1, with TRBD1 matching 8 bases. J was trimmed by 2 bases and V by 5 bases; bases with no gene match: 4. The length of the CDR3 is 14 residues. Per germline, CDR1 KGHSH and CDR2 LQKENI. The CDR3 region is CASSGGQGNTEAFF. In DNA form, the CDR3 reads TGTGCCAGCTCAGGTGGACAGGGTAACACTGAAGCTTTCTTT.